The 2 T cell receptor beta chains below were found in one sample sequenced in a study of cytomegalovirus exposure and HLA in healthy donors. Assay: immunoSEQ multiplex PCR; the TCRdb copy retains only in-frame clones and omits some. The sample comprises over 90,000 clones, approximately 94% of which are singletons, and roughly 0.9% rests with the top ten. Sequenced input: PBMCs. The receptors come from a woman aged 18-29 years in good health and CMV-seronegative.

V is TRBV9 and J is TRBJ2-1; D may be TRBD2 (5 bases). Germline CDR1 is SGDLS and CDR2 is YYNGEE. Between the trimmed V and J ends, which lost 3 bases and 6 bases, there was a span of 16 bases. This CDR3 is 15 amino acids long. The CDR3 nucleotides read TGTGCCAGCAGCGCCGTCCCCGGGGAATCCAATGAGCAGTTCTTC. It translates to CASSAVPGESNEQFF.

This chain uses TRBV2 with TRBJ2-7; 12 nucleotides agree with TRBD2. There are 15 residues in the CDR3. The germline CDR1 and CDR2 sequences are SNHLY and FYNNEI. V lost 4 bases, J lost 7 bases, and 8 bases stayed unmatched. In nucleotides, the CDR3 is TGTGCCAGCAGTGTCCGACTAGCGGGGGCCTTGGAGCAGTACTTC. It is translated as CASSVRLAGALEQYF.